This entry describes one TCR beta chain. The antigen it recognizes is unknown. The record has no base qualities; no much larger clone is one base away. The source of the sample is a study of blood T cell repertoires in COVID-19 (dated by TCRdb to 2020 to 2021). Background on the whole study: Samples from collaborators originated in the United States, Italy and Spain and spanned both the acute and convalescent phases of COVID-19. The sample metadata nearly always contained a de-identified subject ID, COVID-19 status, age in years and sex. The repertoires were made available in a free public database intended to serve as a resource for research on the immune response to SARS-CoV-2. The prospective study material was composed of cDNA or gDNA derived from T cells, B-cell-depleted T cells, or PBMCs. Where HLA class I and class II types were available, the types were taken from metadata supplied by the sample provider, not from assay-based typing. The samples were drawn from two sources: the first 160 participants of the ongoing ImmuneRACE study, and 1,000 to 1,500 subjects contributed by 6 global collaborators. Deeply sampled blood TCRbeta repertoires from subjects exposed to, actively infected with, or recovered from COVID-19 were included in the dataset.

What the study reported, not specific to this receptor: The amount of clinical and demographic metadata varied by source and participant and was provided uncurated.

V loses 2 bases at its end and J loses 4 bases; junction bases beyond the gene matches: 9. Including cysteine and phenylalanine, the CDR3 has 17 amino acids. The read is trimmed to its CDR3 DNA, 51 bases read in frame from base 1. CDR1 SNHLY and CDR2 FYNNEI are derived from the germline V gene. TCRbeta CDR3 regions were amplified from genomic DNA by means of the immunoSEQ Assay, a bias-controlled multiplex PCR. The authors' analysis ran thus. Nucleated cell counts per sample were estimated from amplification of reference gene primers within the assay. Sequence reads were collapsed and filtered to measure the absolute abundance of every unique TCRbeta CDR3 rearrangement. For each sample, productive Simpson clonality was calculated by taking the square root of Simpson's diversity index across productive rearrangements. As stored in TCRdb, this immuneACCESS dataset retains in-frame rearrangements with V and J assigned. A fraction of the clones does not appear; measured against another copy, unresolved V genes explain less than half of the discrepancy, and the remainder lacks a known reason. V and J calls and clone size are copied from that table; D and trimming were computed from the DNA. A total of over 200,000 clones appear in this sample, around 90% of them only once. In total, the top ten clones hold about 0.64% of the sample.

Whole blood was collected in K2EDTA tubes by collaborating institutions according to the institutions' own protocols. For TCRbeta analysis, collaborators shipped samples as frozen whole blood, isolated PBMCs, or DNA extracted from either of those sample types. This clonotype was sampled from a human donor in a cohort sampled during active COVID-19. Sequenced material: peripheral blood. Recombination linked TRBV2 to TRBJ1-1; 11 central nucleotides agree with TRBD1. The DNA sequence is given as TGTGCCAGCAGTGAATCGGGACAGGGGGAATTTCGCACTGAAGCTTTCTTT. Its translation is CASSESGQGEFRTEAFF.